The present entry profiles one TCR beta chain with its context. Its antigen is as yet unknown. Naive CD8 cells, CD45RO-negative and positively selected for CCR7, excluded terminally differentiated effector memory CD45RA+ cells. This entry comes from a study of shared clonotypes between healthy human individuals. General observations from the study: Clonotype sharing across a few donors was observed for about 5.5% of naive CD4 clonotypes.

Looked up from germline, CDR1 is MNHNS and CDR2 is SASEGT. This CDR3 is 14 amino acids long. Trimming at V came to 7 bases and at J to 4 bases, leaving 7 bases not matched to a gene. Measured with immunoSEQ multiplex PCR; TCRdb has only the in-frame clones, and not every one. The sample records some 2 million clones, approximately 95% being singletons. The V and J genes are TRBV6-1 and TRBJ1-5, with 7 nucleotides matching TRBD1. The clonotype comes from a man between 18 and 29 years old in good health. The specimen was naive CD8+ T cells sorted from blood. CDR3 nucleotides: TGTGCCAGCACCTCAGGGGGTATGAATCAGCCCCAGCATTTT. Translated: CASTSGGMNQPQHF.